The text below deals with one T cell receptor beta chain. The sample originates from a study of blood T cell repertoires in COVID-19. Study-level background: T cells, B-cell-depleted T cells, or PBMCs supplied cDNA or gDNA.

V was clipped by 5 bases and J by 4 bases, with 12 bases between them. Per the germline V gene, CDR1 is SGHVS and CDR2 is FQNEAQ. CDR3 size: 14 residues. Under the authors' procedure: For nucleated cells, counts were estimated from reference gene primer amplification. Assay used: immunoSEQ multiplex PCR; TCRdb lists only in-frame clones, some missing. That table furnishes V, J and clone size, whereas the DNA furnished D and trimming. Of about 250,000 clones listed, 80% to 90% are singletons. Material: peripheral blood. This sequence was found in a woman aged 30 to 39 with active or convalescent COVID-19. The chain is built from TRBV7-8 and TRBJ1-5; D gene ambiguous. The CDR3 nucleotides read TGTGCCAGCAGCCCCACTTCAAATAATCAGCCCCAGCATTTT. This sequence encodes CASSPTSNNQPQHF.